This TCR beta chain was captured in a study of tacrolimus-resistant gene-edited T cells for transplant recipients (dated by TCRdb to the early 2020s). A note on the overall study: TCRbeta sequencing compared clonality and clone numbers between expanded FKBP12 knockout and unedited CMV-specific T cell products. As a safety check, repertoire sequencing was performed to rule out transformation-driven clonal outgrowth after gene editing. Sequencing covered a couple of donors, and each donor provided one unedited and one FKBP12 knockout CMV-specific T cell product.

Genomic DNA was used for TCRbeta sequencing, which was performed through the immunoSEQ service. The study's processing was this. Using immunoSEQ ANALYZER 3.0, the repertoires were analyzed for Morisita similarity, clonality, top-10 clone coverage and total clone counts. Clonality was scaled such that a value of 1 indicated a monoclonal product and lower values indicated more diverse products. TCRdb holds this immuneACCESS table with in-frame rearrangements only. Some clones are missing; in checked studies, unresolved V genes explain under half, and the rest has no known cause. V, J and clone size were drawn from that table, and D and trimming were deduced from the DNA. Recorded for this sample are about 800 clones; roughly 37% of them occurred a single time. The top ten clonotypes cover more than 65% of the sample. On the study overall, not on this receptor specifically: The authors concluded that gene editing did not drastically skew the TCRbeta repertoire and did not cause excessive clonal expansion. The repertoire comparisons shown in Figure 5 were based on n = 2. Comparable clonality, top-10 clone read coverage, and total clone numbers were found for knockout and unedited products. Between donors, the repertoires had no Morisita similarity, whereas knockout and unedited products from the same donor showed high similarity.

The junction carries 10 bases between V and J, which are trimmed by 7 bases and 7 bases respectively. Taken from the germline V gene, the CDR1 and CDR2 loops are SQVTM and ANQGSEA. The CDR3 holds 10 amino acids from the cysteine to the phenylalanine. Kept here is only the CDR3 DNA, which spans 30 bases and is read in frame from base 1. Taken with the paper, the label for treatment or condition translates to: CRISPR-Cas9 RNP knockout of FKBP12 using synthetic sgRNA#2. Before enrichment with an IFNgamma secretion assay kit, PBMCs were stimulated for over five hours using overlapping CMV pp65 and IE-1 peptide pools. FKBP12 knockout was performed on day 7 by electroporating Cas9 ribonucleoprotein using an Amaxa 4D-Nucleofector. Enriched CMV-specific T cells were expanded in culture with recombinant human IL-7 and IL-15. The T cell products were kept in culture for about 19 days and then cryopreserved. CMV-specific T cells were enriched from PBMCs by IFNgamma secretion after activation. The ribonucleoprotein complexes consisted of recombinant Streptococcus pyogenes Cas9 protein precomplexed with an FKBP12-specific sgRNA. Synthetic sgRNA#2 was selected for subsequent experiments as the most effective, GMP-preferred guide.

As for this clone: There are no base qualities to consult, and no much larger clone falls within one base.

The TCR was taken from a human donor in good health, a blood donor. The chain was built from TRBV29-1 and TRBJ1-1, with the D gene uncertain. Here the sequenced sample was a CMV-specific product grown in culture, taken from cells with FKBP12 knockout. The cell subset or site label, as the study defines it: expanded CMV-specific T cell product isolated by IFNgamma secretion after CMV peptide stimulation. The base sequence is TGCAGCGGCCTGTTAGGTGAAGCTTTCTTT. It translates to CSGLLGEAFF.